This T cell receptor (beta chain) was documented in a study of T cell responses to AZD1222 COVID-19 vaccine. General observations from the study: In a largely white British group with more females than males, clonal diversity was possibly underestimated. Sampling that yielded the repertoires occurred only after the peak T cell response.

As for this clone: The antigen is undetermined.

Germline loops: CDR1 SQVTM, CDR2 ANQGSEA. J lost 8 bases, V lost 0 bases, and 12 bases had no gene match. This CDR3 is built from 18 residues. Assay: immunoSEQ multiplex PCR; the TCRdb copy retains only in-frame clones and omits some. The table records some 140,000 clones, roughly 93% of them present only once. The origin of this receptor is an adult in good health. The rearrangement uses TRBV29-1 and TRBJ2-1, with 14 bases aligning to TRBD2. Sequenced here: peripheral blood, sampled on day 0 of AZD1222 vaccination. The CDR3 spells CSVEDLPTSGGAHDEQFF. The DNA of the CDR3 is TGCAGCGTTGAAGATCTTCCGACTAGCGGGGGGGCCCATGATGAGCAGTTCTTC.